This T cell receptor (beta chain) is from a study of T cell repertoires in cytomegalovirus infection. Study summary: Recently described HLA-C-restricted plus well-studied HLA-B-restricted CMV epitopes were used. Both a matching HLA type and CMV infection were indicated by public TCR beta signatures.

General observations from the study: Dominating the ex vivo response were TCR beta clonotypes that were CMV-specific and HLA-C-restricted. The study identified carriers of CMV plus the relevant HLA from cumulative public TCR beta family frequency.

V was cut by 8 bases and J by 1 base, with 16 bases left in between. This CDR3 spans 16 amino acids. Turning to this clonotype: The antigen is unknown.

TCRdb reprocessed the reads with MiXCR, giving one entry per CDR3 protein. The table records hundreds of thousands of distinct CDR3 sequences, roughly a third of them present only once. The sample consisted of cultured PBMCs, taken from culture after CMV antigen stimulation. The chain joins TRBV5-3 to TRBJ2-6, with D maybe TRBD1 (6 bases). TRBV5-3 is an ORF, and what it does is uncertain. This receptor was identified in a human donor in good health (CMV status not recorded). Some clones in this sample may be carry-over from other donors' samples. The DNA of the CDR3 is TGTGCCAGCAGGAATCTAACAGGGTCTGGGGCCAACGTCCTGACTTTC. This gives the protein CASRNLTGSGANVLTF.